This is a list of T cell receptor beta chains from one sample in a study of early T cells in non-severe SARS-CoV-2 infection. TCRdb passed the 5' RACE reads through MiXCR, listing each CDR3 protein once. The sample includes roughly 80,000 distinct CDR3 sequences, 11% to 15% of them seen just once. Sequencing used whole blood. These receptors all come from an adult who was a healthcare worker with PCR-confirmed SARS-CoV-2 infection or an uninfected control (not recorded which). CDR3s include the opening cysteine and the closing phenylalanine or tryptophan. A D gene is named only where the DNA matches it firmly. Clone sizes are given selectively: once, few, many, or a class where the clone is expanded.

clone size,J gene,V gene,D gene,CDR3 protein,CDR3 DNA
NA,TRBJ2-7,TRBV18,TRBD2,CASSLREPRAGAYEQYF,TGTGCCAGCTCACTACGAGAACCTAGGGCGGGAGCCTACGAGCAGTACTTC
few,TRBJ1-1,TRBV5-5,NA,CVSSWTSALNTEAFF,TGTGTCAGCAGCTGGACTAGTGCCCTGAACACTGAAGCTTTCTTT
few,TRBJ2-3,TRBV20-1,NA,CSASWISTDTQYF,TGCAGTGCTAGTTGGATTAGCACAGATACGCAGTATTTT
once,TRBJ2-7,TRBV3-1,NA,CASSQVSSYEQYF,TGTGCCAGCAGCCAAGTTAGTTCCTACGAGCAGTACTTC
NA,TRBJ2-5,TRBV28,NA,CASSLLGETQYF,TGTGCCAGCAGTTTGCTAGGAGAGACCCAGTACTTC
NA,TRBJ2-3,TRBV12-3/TRBV12-4,NA,CASSLRKGDTQYF,TGTGCCAGCAGTTTAAGGAAAGGGGATACGCAGTATTTT
few,TRBJ2-7,TRBV21-1,NA,CASSPDSSGRSEQYF,TGTGCCAGCAGCCCGGACTCTTCCGGGAGGAGCGAGCAGTACTTC
NA,TRBJ2-7,TRBV10-3,TRBD1,CAISAGQGAYEQYF,TGTGCCATCAGTGCAGGACAGGGGGCTTACGAGCAGTACTTC
many,TRBJ2-1,TRBV6-2/TRBV6-3,TRBD2,CASSASLGLDPYNEQFF,TGTGCCAGCAGTGCATCCTTGGGACTAGACCCCTACAATGAGCAGTTCTTC
few,TRBJ2-3,TRBV5-1,NA,CASSLAEGTDTQYF,TGCGCCAGCAGCTTGGCCGAGGGCACAGATACGCAGTATTTT
many,TRBJ2-2,TRBV5-1,TRBD1,CASSRGQGAGELFF,TGCGCCAGCAGCCGCGGACAGGGAGCCGGGGAGCTGTTTTTT
many,TRBJ2-3,TRBV7-9,NA,CASSLVADTQYF,TGTGCCAGCAGCTTAGTAGCCGATACGCAGTATTTT
many,TRBJ2-3,TRBV5-1,NA,CASSRGADTQYF,TGCGCCAGCAGCCGCGGAGCAGATACGCAGTATTTT
many,TRBJ1-5,TRBV5-6,NA,CASSLNQPQHF,TGTGCCAGCAGCTTAAATCAGCCCCAGCATTTT
many,TRBJ2-1,TRBV7-9,NA,CASRGPSTYNEQFF,TGTGCCAGCCGGGGGCCCTCAACCTACAATGAGCAGTTCTTC
NA,TRBJ2-1,TRBV6-1,NA,CASSQQGGQFF,TGTGCCAGCAGTCAACAAGGCGGGCAGTTCTTC
many,TRBJ1-6,TRBV12-3/TRBV12-4,NA,CASRERTYNSPLHF,TGTGCCAGCAGGGAAAGGACGTATAATTCACCCCTCCACTTT
few,TRBJ2-3,TRBV13,TRBD1,CASSGKGDRATDTQYF,TGTGCCAGCAGCGGAAAGGGGGACAGGGCCACAGATACGCAGTATTTT
NA,TRBJ2-2,TRBV7-9,NA,CASSTLRQDTGELFF,TGTGCCAGCAGCACATTAAGGCAGGACACCGGGGAGCTGTTTTTT
NA,TRBJ2-3,TRBV12-3/TRBV12-4,NA,CASSFDPSTDTQYF,TGTGCCAGCAGTTTTGATCCTAGCACAGATACGCAGTATTTT
many,TRBJ2-5,TRBV5-1,NA,CASSPGRDRIQETQYF,TGCGCCAGCAGCCCGGGTCGGGATCGAATCCAAGAGACCCAGTACTTC
few,TRBJ1-1,TRBV6-6,TRBD1,CASIPGTGRGPNSFEAFF,TGTGCCAGCATCCCGGGGACAGGGAGAGGACCGAACAGTTTTGAAGCTTTCTTT